The 17 T cell receptor beta chains listed next were all sequenced from one sample in a study of radiotherapy plus CTLA-4 blockade in lung cancer. Here immunoSEQ multiplex PCR was the method, and the copy in TCRdb shows in-frame clones only, minus some. Of around 99,000 clones detected, around nine tenths appear once; the ten largest clones hold roughly 4.6%. Sequencing used peripheral blood, obtained from a patient treated with radiotherapy plus ipilimumab. The source of these receptors is a human donor with non-small cell lung cancer that progressed on radiotherapy plus ipilimumab.

The chain recombines TRBV30 with TRBJ2-3, with D possibly TRBD1 on 7 matching bases. This CDR3 region has 15 residues. Germline CDR1 reads GTSNPN; CDR2 reads SVGIG (reference sequence). V lost 4 bases, J lost 8 bases, and 22 bases lay in between. Here the CDR3 DNA reads TGTGCCTGGACTCCACGGGGGACAGAGAGGCGTACGCAGTATTTT. It encodes CAWTPRGTERRTQYF. Drawing the rest from reference TRBV30 and TRBJ2-3, the complete variable domain is SQTIHQWPATLVQPVGSPLSLECTVEGTSNPNLYWYRQAAGRGLQLLFYSVGIGQISSEVPQNLSASRPQDRQFILSSKKLLLSDSGFYLCAWTPRGTERRTQYFGPGTRLTVL.

The chain couples TRBV29-1 to TRBJ1-4; no clear D. The length of the CDR3 is 11 residues. CDR1 is SQVTM, CDR2 ANQGSEA, per germline. Trimming removed 5 bases from V and 8 bases from J, with 9 bases in between. CDR3 bases: TGCAGCGTTCGGATCGGGGAAAAACTGTTTTTT. Translating gives CSVRIGEKLFF.

The rearrangement uses TRBV29-1 and TRBJ2-3; TRBD2 agrees at 8 bases. This CDR3 is 18 amino acids long. Trimming cost V 8 bases and J 2 bases; bases outside gene matches: 21. The germline V gene has CDR1 SQVTM and CDR2 ANQGSEA. DNA for the CDR3: TGCAGCCCCGAGGGACCGACCCCCGGGACTAGACACACAGATACGCAGTATTTT. As protein: CSPEGPTPGTRHTDTQYF.

This CDR3 reads CAWGRGGTSYNEQFF. DNA for the CDR3: TGTGCCTGGGGGAGAGGCGGGACCTCCTACAATGAGCAGTTCTTC. The chain links TRBV30 to TRBJ2-1, with TRBD2 as a possible D gene (6 bases). With 5 bases removed from V and 0 bases from J, the gap between germline ends came to 14 bases. The CDR3 totals 15 residues. CDR1 is GTSNPN and CDR2 is SVGIG in the germline V gene (reference sequence). The whole variable domain, filled in from reference TRBV30 and TRBJ2-1, reads SQTIHQWPATLVQPVGSPLSLECTVEGTSNPNLYWYRQAAGRGLQLLFYSVGIGQISSEVPQNLSASRPQDRQFILSSKKLLLSDSGFYLCAWGRGGTSYNEQFFGPGTRLTVL.

The chain uses TRBV5-1 and TRBJ2-7; 8 bases agree with TRBD1. This CDR3 has 16 residues. The V and J ends lost 4 bases and 5 bases, in that order; junction bases with no gene match: 14. CDR1 is SGHRS, CDR2 YFSETQ, per germline. CDR3 sequence reads: CASSRLWTGNLNEQYF. In DNA, the CDR3 is TGCGCCAGCAGCCGACTATGGACAGGGAACCTCAACGAGCAGTACTTC.

The CDR3 DNA reads as TGTGCCAGCAGGCTAGGGGACTTCGCACGCAATGAGCAGTTCTTC. It yields the protein CASRLGDFARNEQFF. The V gene is TRBV6-1, the J gene TRBJ2-1, with D tentatively TRBD2 (6 bases). V lost 6 bases to trimming and J lost 6 bases, with 18 bases between them. Germline-derived CDR1 and CDR2 are MNHNS and SASEGT. The CDR3 is 15 amino acids.

The chain has TRBV7-9 and TRBJ1-1; D possibly corresponds to TRBD1 (5 bases). V gave up 5 bases and J gave up 1 base, with 11 bases separating them. The CDR3 runs to 14 residues. CDR1 SEHNR and CDR2 FQNEAQ come from the germline V gene (reference sequence). CDR3 bases: TGTGCCAGCAGCCCGGCGGGACCGAACACTGAAGCTTTCTTT. It encodes CASSPAGPNTEAFF. The complete variable domain, with remaining parts taken from reference TRBV7-9 and TRBJ1-1, reads DTGVSQNPRHKITKRGQNVTFRCDPISEHNRLYWYRQTLGQGPEFLTYFQNEAQLEKSRLLSDRFSAERPKGSFSTLEIQRTEQGDSAMYLCASSPAGPNTEAFFGQGTRLTVV.

J is TRBJ1-3 and V is TRBV30; the D gene is possibly TRBD1 (5 bases). There are 14 residues in the CDR3. The ends were cut back, 2 bases at V and 8 bases at J, with 16 bases in the middle. CDR1 and CDR2 from the germline V gene are GTSNPN and SVGIG (reference sequence). The CDR3 DNA sequence: TGTGCCTGGAGTCGGGGCCAGGGTGGGGACACCATATATTTT. Amino acids: CAWSRGQGGDTIYF.

The chain employs TRBV7-8 and TRBJ2-7, with no clear D. The V and J ends lost 1 base and 3 bases respectively, with 16 bases between them. Germline CDR1 is SGHVS and CDR2 is FQNEAQ. The CDR3 is 16 amino acids. CDR3 coding DNA: TGTGCCAGCAGCTTAGTGGGGATTCCCCTGGGCTACGAGCAGTACTTC. Translation: CASSLVGIPLGYEQYF. The full variable domain, with the rest looked up from reference TRBV7-8 and TRBJ2-7, is GAGVSQSPRYKVAKRGQDVALRCDPISGHVSLFWYQQALGQGPEFLTYFQNEAQLDKSGLPSDRFFAERPEGSVSTLKIQRTQQEDSAVYLCASSLVGIPLGYEQYFGPGTRLTVT.

V is TRBV5-1 and J is TRBJ2-1, with D possibly matching TRBD1 (6 bases). Germline V gene sequence: CDR1 SGHRS, CDR2 YFSETQ. Trimming cost V 3 bases and J 0 bases, with 10 bases left between them. The CDR3 consists of 15 residues. The CDR3 spells CASSSTGNSYNEQFF. The CDR3 DNA reads TGCGCCAGCAGCTCGACAGGTAACTCCTACAATGAGCAGTTCTTC.

The chain recombines TRBV10-3 with TRBJ1-5; D is possibly TRBD1 (5 bases). CDR1 and CDR2 (germline): ENHRY, SYGVKD. CDR3 size: 15 residues. V lost 0 bases, J lost 4 bases, and 10 bases lay in between. The CDR3 sequence: CAISESGQGNQPQHF. For the CDR3, the DNA is TGTGCCATCAGTGAGTCGGGGCAGGGAAATCAGCCCCAGCATTTT.

The J gene is TRBJ1-1, the V gene TRBV19; TRBD1 matches at 8 bases. This CDR3 is built from 16 residues. From germline, CDR1 is LNHDA and CDR2 SQIVND (reference sequence). J gave up 4 bases and V 5 bases, and 12 bases lay outside the gene matches. The CDR3 loop reads CASSPTRDRGGTEAFF. The CDR3 nucleotides read TGTGCCAGTAGTCCAACCCGAGACAGGGGTGGCACTGAAGCTTTCTTT.

The CDR3 region has the DNA TGTGCCAGTACCTATCAGTCGGGGACTAGCAATCAGCCCCAGCATTTT. The encoded protein is CASTYQSGTSNQPQHF. The gene calls are TRBV19 and TRBJ1-5, with D tentatively TRBD1 (5 bases). With 7 bases removed from V and 0 bases from J, the gap between germline ends came to 16 bases. This CDR3 spans 16 amino acids. Germline V gives CDR1 LNHDA, CDR2 SQIVND (reference sequence).

The V and J genes are TRBV18 and TRBJ2-3; a weak D match, TRBD2 (5 bases). This CDR3 comprises 14 residues. Trimming shortened V by 8 bases and J by 1 base, and 13 bases separated the two germline ends. The germline CDR1 and CDR2 sequences are KGHSH and LQKENI. CDR3 loop: CASQPEAGTDTQYF. The CDR3 coding sequence is TGTGCCAGCCAACCGGAGGCCGGCACAGATACGCAGTATTTT.

There are a few counts of this clone. The chain couples TRBV4-1 to TRBJ1-3; D is perhaps TRBD1 (6 bases). This CDR3 has 14 amino acids. Trimming removed 3 bases from V and 4 bases from J, with 10 bases in between. CDR1 MGHRA and CDR2 YSYEKL come from the germline V gene. CDR3 DNA sequence: TGCGCCAGCAGCCAGCAGGGGCGGGGAAACACCATATATTTT. The encoded protein is CASSQQGRGNTIYF.

This chain joins TRBV6-1 and TRBJ2-2; 11 bases are a match to TRBD2. The CDR3 is 15 amino acids. The germline V gene has CDR1 MNHNS and CDR2 SASEGT. The junction had 0 bases not matched to a gene; V was cut back by 1 base and J by 5 bases. The CDR3 DNA follows: TGTGCCAGCAGTGAAGGACTAGCGGGAACCGGGGAGCTGTTTTTT. Translating it yields CASSEGLAGTGELFF.

About this clone itself: Other DNA sequences in this sample translate to the same CDR3. V is TRBV18 and J is TRBJ2-3; D is ambiguous. Trimming stripped 2 bases from V and 3 bases from J, with 3 bases between. The germline V gene encodes CDR1 KGHSH and CDR2 LQKENI. CDR3 length: 12 amino acids. The CDR3 DNA reads as TGTGCCAGCTCACCAACGACAGATACGCAGTATTTT. Translating gives CASSPTTDTQYF.